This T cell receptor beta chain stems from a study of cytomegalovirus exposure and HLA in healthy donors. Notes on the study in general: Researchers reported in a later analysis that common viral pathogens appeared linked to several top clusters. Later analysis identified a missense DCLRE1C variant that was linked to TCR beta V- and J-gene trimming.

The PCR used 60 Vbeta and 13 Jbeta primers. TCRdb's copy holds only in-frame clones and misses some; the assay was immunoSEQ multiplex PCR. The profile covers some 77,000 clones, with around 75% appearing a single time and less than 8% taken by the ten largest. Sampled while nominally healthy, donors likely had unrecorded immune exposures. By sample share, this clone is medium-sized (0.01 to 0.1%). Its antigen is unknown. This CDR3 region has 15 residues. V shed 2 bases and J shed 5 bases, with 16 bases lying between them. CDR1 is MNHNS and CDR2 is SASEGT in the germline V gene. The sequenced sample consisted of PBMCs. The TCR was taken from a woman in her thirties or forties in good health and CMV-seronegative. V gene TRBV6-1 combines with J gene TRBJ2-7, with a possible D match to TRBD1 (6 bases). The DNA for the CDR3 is TGTGCCAGCAGTGAACGTTTGCAGGGGTCGGACGAGCAGTACTTC. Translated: CASSERLQGSDEQYF.